The clone carrying this T cell receptor beta chain was observed a few times. The data originate from a study of cytomegalovirus exposure and HLA in healthy donors. The CDR3 covers 15 residues. The germline V gene encodes CDR1 SGHRS and CDR2 YFSETQ. V shed 3 bases and J 9 bases; nucleotides not matched to a gene: 12. Researchers ran the PCR with 60 Vbeta and 13 Jbeta primers. Repertoires were generated with immunoSEQ multiplex PCR, while TCRdb's copy carries only in-frame clones and drops some. The profile shows 80,000 to 95,000 clones, around 70% of them singletons. Sample: PBMCs. This chain links TRBV5-1 with TRBJ1-2, with 9 positions matching TRBD1. The receptor was derived from a woman between 45 and 65 years old in good health and CMV-seropositive. The CDR3 DNA reads as TGCGCCAGCAGCTGGGGGGACAGGGCTTTGGATAGCTACACCTTC. Protein sequence: CASSWGDRALDSYTF.